What follows are 21 T cell receptor beta chains derived from one specimen sequenced in a study of cytotoxic CD8 clonotypes in ibrutinib-treated CLL. Method: immunoSEQ multiplex PCR; TCRdb's copy keeps in-frame clones and lacks some. The table records about 200,000 clones, 79% of them present only once. The sample in question was PBMCs, obtained after 12 months of ibrutinib treatment. The receptors here all came from a human donor with chronic lymphocytic leukemia.

Regarding this clone: A junction boundary mismatches the germline segment, possibly from a read error. The chain is built from TRBV2 and TRBJ2-7; 9 bases map to TRBD1. The germline V gene encodes CDR1 SNHLY and CDR2 FYNNEI. The CDR3 extends over 11 amino acids. Here the CDR3 DNA reads TGTGCCAGCAGTCCACAGGGGGCTATCGTCTTC. It translates to CASSPQGAIVF.

The chain links TRBV9 to TRBJ2-7, with 7 bases matching TRBD1. Losses at the gene ends were 3 bases for V and 5 bases for J; bases not matched to a gene: 11. Per germline, CDR1 SGDLS and CDR2 YYNGEE. The CDR3 runs to 15 residues. The CDR3 bases are TGTGCCAGCAGCGCCCGGGACAGCGGATTCCACGAGCAGTACTTC. Translated: CASSARDSGFHEQYF.

The sample holds a few counts of this clone. The V gene is TRBV5-6, the J gene TRBJ2-3, with D possibly matching TRBD1 (6 bases). CDR1 SGHDT and CDR2 YYEEEE come from the germline V gene. The CDR3 consists of 15 residues. V was trimmed by 1 base and J by 4 bases, leaving 13 bases between them. The CDR3 reads CASSLSPTGPDTQYF. In DNA form, the CDR3 reads TGTGCCAGCAGCTTGAGTCCCACAGGGCCAGATACGCAGTATTTT.

The chain has TRBV2 and TRBJ1-5; the match to TRBD1 covers 10 bases. The CDR3 is made up of 13 amino acids. The trim removed 6 bases at V and 11 bases at J, leaving 7 bases unmatched. Germline V CDR1 and CDR2: SNHLY, FYNNEI. The CDR3, as DNA: TGTGCCAGCAGAGGACAGGGGGAGAAGGCCCAGCATTTT. It codes for CASRGQGEKAQHF.

The genes are TRBV6-6 and TRBJ2-7; maybe TRBD1 (5 bases). Trimming pared 0 bases from V and 6 bases from J, leaving 15 bases between. The CDR3 is 15 residues long. Per germline, CDR1 MNHNY and CDR2 SVGAGI (reference sequence). As DNA, the CDR3 is TGTGCCAGCAGTTACTCTGGGGTCAAACAGGCCGAGCAGTACTTC. This gives the protein CASSYSGVKQAEQYF.

The CDR3 DNA is TGTGCCAGCAGCCTCCCGGACAAGCGGGGGGGAACCTACGAGCAGTACTTC. This gives the protein CASSLPDKRGGTYEQYF. V gene TRBV4-2 combines with J gene TRBJ2-7; 10 bases map to TRBD2. Germline values: CDR1 LGHNA, CDR2 YNFKEQ. This CDR3 is built from 17 residues. The V gene end was trimmed by 4 bases and the J gene end by 2 bases; junction bases not matched to a gene: 11.

The chain employs TRBV10-2 and TRBJ1-5; D may be TRBD1 (6 bases). CDR1 and CDR2 from the germline V gene are WSHSY and SAAADI. This CDR3 comprises 15 residues. V lost 4 bases to trimming and J lost 2 bases, with 12 bases between them. In DNA, the CDR3 is TGCGCCAGCAGTGTCGGAGGGGGAGGCAATCAGCCCCAGCATTTT. Its translation: CASSVGGGGNQPQHF.

Written as DNA, the CDR3 is TGTGCCAGTAGTATAGTGTTGGGTAGGACTGAAGCTTTCTTT. Amino acids: CASSIVLGRTEAFF. The chain carries TRBV19 and TRBJ1-1, with no clear D. The CDR3 length is 14 residues. Germline V gene sequence: CDR1 LNHDA, CDR2 SQIVND (reference sequence). Trimming pared 1 base from V and 5 bases from J, leaving 11 bases between. The full variable domain, in which reference TRBV19 and TRBJ1-1 provide the parts outside the CDR3, is DGGITQSPKYLFRKEGQNVTLSCEQNLNHDAMYWYRQDPGQGLRLIYYSQIVNDFQKGDIAEGYSVSREKKESFPLTVTSAQKNPTAFYLCASSIVLGRTEAFFGQGTRLTVV.

The chain joins TRBV5-1 to TRBJ1-4; TRBD1 matches 12 bases. Germline-derived CDR1 and CDR2 are SGHRS and YFSETQ. Trimming at V came to 4 bases and at J to 8 bases, leaving 9 bases not matched to a gene. CDR3 size: 16 residues. CDR3 in amino acids: CASSPQGGTGGEKLFF. The CDR3 region has the DNA TGCGCCAGCAGCCCTCAAGGTGGGACAGGGGGCGAAAAACTGTTTTTT.

This clone showed up just a few times. The chain links TRBV20-1 to TRBJ2-7; D tentatively reads TRBD1 or TRBD2 (5 bases each). Germline values: CDR1 DFQATT, CDR2 SNEGSKA (reference sequence). This CDR3 comprises 10 residues. CDR3: CSEGPYEQYF. DNA for the CDR3: TGCAGCGAGGGGCCCTACGAGCAGTACTTC.

The DNA for the CDR3 is TGTGCCAGTACCCTCCATCCGGACTTCTACAATGAGCAGTTCTTC. Translated, it gives CASTLHPDFYNEQFF. This chain links TRBV19 with TRBJ2-1; a possible D gene is TRBD2 (5 bases). CDR1 and CDR2 from the germline V gene are LNHDA and SQIVND (reference sequence). The V and J ends lost 7 bases and 3 bases respectively, with 16 bases between them. The CDR3 extends over 15 amino acids. The whole variable domain, filled in from reference TRBV19 and TRBJ2-1, reads DGGITQSPKYLFRKEGQNVTLSCEQNLNHDAMYWYRQDPGQGLRLIYYSQIVNDFQKGDIAEGYSVSREKKESFPLTVTSAQKNPTAFYLCASTLHPDFYNEQFFGPGTRLTVL.

The V gene is TRBV4-1, the J gene TRBJ1-4; D is perhaps TRBD1 (6 bases). This CDR3 region has 16 residues. Trimming left V 4 bases short and J 6 bases short, with 18 bases between. Germline V gene data show CDR1 as MGHRA and CDR2 as YSYEKL. CDR3: CASSRSGTPIYEKLFF. CDR3 bases: TGCGCCAGCAGCCGCTCCGGGACACCAATTTATGAAAAACTGTTTTTT.

Points on this clone: One end of the junction is discordant with germline, which a read error may explain. The CDR3 reads CASSSGSGYEQYF. DNA of the CDR3: TGTGCTAGCAGCTCGGGTAGTGGCTACGAGCAGTACTTC. This rearrangement joins TRBV7-7 to TRBJ2-7, with D uncertain. The germline V gene has CDR1 SSHAT and CDR2 FNYEAQ (reference sequence). The CDR3 covers 13 residues.

V gene TRBV6-1 combines with J gene TRBJ2-7, with 10 nucleotides matching TRBD1. The CDR3 covers 16 residues. Unmatched junction bases numbered 5, after V lost 3 bases and J lost 0 bases. Germline V gene sequence: CDR1 MNHNS, CDR2 SASEGT. The CDR3, as DNA: TGTGCCAGCAGTGAGGCCGGGACAGGGGACTCCTACGAGCAGTACTTC. This codes for CASSEAGTGDSYEQYF.

This clone was picked up a small number of times. This rearrangement joins TRBV7-3 to TRBJ2-7, with D perhaps matching TRBD2 (7 bases). This CDR3 has 15 residues. Trimming took off 5 bases at V and 2 bases at J, with 16 bases between the two ends. CDR1 SGHTA and CDR2 FQGTGA come from the germline V gene. As DNA, the CDR3 is TGTGCCAGCAGCCTACAAGCGGGGACACCCTACGAGCAGTACTTC. This gives the protein CASSLQAGTPYEQYF.

The genes are TRBV7-9 and TRBJ2-7; D gene ambiguous. Trimming pared 1 base from V and 6 bases from J, leaving 10 bases between. The CDR3 loop spans 13 amino acids. Germline assignment: CDR1 SEHNR and CDR2 FQNEAQ (reference sequence). The CDR3 bases are TGTGCCAGCAGCTTAGGTCGCAGGCGCGAGCAGTACTTC. Its translation is CASSLGRRREQYF.

The rearrangement links TRBV5-1 to TRBJ1-5, with D maybe TRBD1 (6 bases). Germline V gene lookup returns CDR1 SGHRS and CDR2 YFSETQ. Trimming shortened V by 6 bases and J by 7 bases, and 20 bases separated the two germline ends. This CDR3 spans 15 amino acids. The chain's CDR3 is CASTKEGEERQPQHF. CDR3 DNA sequence: TGCGCCAGCACCAAGGAGGGGGAAGAGAGGCAGCCCCAGCATTTT.

This sequence joins TRBV14 and TRBJ2-7, with D possibly matching TRBD1 (5 bases). Germline V CDR1 and CDR2: SGHDN, FVKESK. The CDR3 loop spans 13 amino acids. Trimming took off 3 bases at V and 3 bases at J, with 9 bases between the two ends. The CDR3 bases are TGTGCCAGCAGCCATAAGGGGAACTACGAGCAGTACTTC. Translating it yields CASSHKGNYEQYF.

This chain joins TRBV4-1 and TRBJ2-5; D is possibly TRBD2 (6 bases). Germline V gene data show CDR1 as MGHRA and CDR2 as YSYEKL. This CDR3 is 15 amino acids long. The ends were cut back, 2 bases at V and 4 bases at J, with 14 bases in the middle. Here the CDR3 DNA reads TGCGCCAGCAGCCAACGGGGGAAGGCGCCAGAGACCCAGTACTTC. This encodes CASSQRGKAPETQYF.

This chain uses TRBV7-9 with TRBJ2-7; 9 nucleotides align to TRBD1. The CDR3 extends over 14 amino acids. The trim removed 9 bases at V and 3 bases at J, leaving 9 bases unmatched. From germline, CDR1 is SEHNR and CDR2 FQNEAQ (reference sequence). CDR3 in DNA: TGTGCCAGTTACGGAGGGGACAGGGTCTACGAGCAGTACTTC. Protein: CASYGGDRVYEQYF.

This clone was seen repeatedly, ten times or more. The chain carries TRBV11-2 and TRBJ1-1; a weak D match, TRBD1 (5 bases). Germline CDR1 reads SGHAT; CDR2 reads FQNNGV. The CDR3 is made up of 15 amino acids. V shed 0 bases and J shed 1 base, with 9 bases lying between them. The CDR3 protein is CASSLEGRWNTEAFF. The CDR3 bases are TGTGCCAGCAGCTTAGAGGGGCGATGGAACACTGAAGCTTTCTTT. Together with reference TRBV11-2 and TRBJ1-1, the CDR3 gives the full variable domain: EAGVAQSPRYKIIEKRQSVAFWCNPISGHATLYWYQQILGQGPKLLIQFQNNGVVDDSQLPKDRFSAERLKGVDSTLKIQPAKLEDSAVYLCASSLEGRWNTEAFFGQGTRLTVV.